This note documents a single TCR beta chain sequence. Antigen unknown. This record belongs to a study of cytomegalovirus exposure and HLA in healthy donors. For the study at large: Roughly 77 million unique TCRs from HLA-typed donors made up an early data release.

Both 60 Vbeta primers and 13 Jbeta primers went into the PCR. The assay was immunoSEQ multiplex PCR, and TCRdb's table has in-frame clones only and misses some. The sample holds 150,000 or so clones, about three quarters seen once. Findings of the study overall: Based on reports, TCR beta sequences accurately predicted HLA-A and HLA-B alleles for most subjects. Certain sequence variants were highly shared and formed a cluster, and this cluster was likely a sequencing artifact. Upon later analysis, HLA-associated TCR beta chains proved more clonally expanded than other, equally common chains.

The sample was PBMCs. This TCR came from a woman aged 40 to 49 in good health and CMV-seropositive.

CDR3 amino acids: CASSLRGEGNQPQHF. For the CDR3, the DNA is TGCGCCAGCAGCTTGCGGGGAGAGGGCAATCAGCCCCAGCATTTT. The chain links TRBV5-1 to TRBJ1-5; D is unresolved. The CDR3 extends over 15 amino acids. Trimming stripped 1 base from V and 2 bases from J, with 10 bases between. The germline V gene encodes CDR1 SGHRS and CDR2 YFSETQ.